Given below is one T cell receptor beta chain in context. The antigen is unknown. The data are from a study of cytomegalovirus exposure and HLA in healthy donors. Study conclusions and caveats: Clonal expansion, a later analysis showed, was greater in HLA-associated TCR beta chains than in equally common others. Reported performance of the classifier showed diagnosis of cytomegalovirus status with high specificity and sensitivity.

A multiplex PCR was run with 60 Vbeta primers and 13 Jbeta primers. The table came from immunoSEQ multiplex PCR; TCRdb's copy has only in-frame clones and leaves some out. The table has some 170,000 clones, roughly four fifths seen once. This CDR3 region has 15 residues. From germline, CDR1 is LGHNA and CDR2 YNFKEQ. Trimming stripped 3 bases from V and 5 bases from J, with 17 bases between. This sequence was found in a woman younger than 30 in good health and CMV-seronegative. The V call is TRBV4-2, the J call TRBJ2-7; perhaps TRBD2 as D (6 bases). The sequencing input was PBMCs. Here the CDR3 DNA reads TGTGCCAGCAGCCAGGGCTGGGGGGTGCAAGACGAGCAGTACTTC. It codes for CASSQGWGVQDEQYF.